This is a list of T cell receptor beta chains from one sample in a study of control samples from healthy donors and cancer patients. Using immunoSEQ multiplex PCR, the repertoire was profiled, and TCRdb retains in-frame clones only, with some absent. The sample consists of 150,000 or so clones, about 90% of them appearing once. The material sequenced was blood. These TCRs come from a man aged 18 to 30 in good health. The CDR3 runs from the conserved cysteine through the conserved F or W. D genes are given only for firm matches. Clone size is stated in some rows and not others, as once, few, many or a class when expanded.

D gene	clone size	V gene	J gene	CDR3 protein	CDR3 DNA
NA	NA	TRBV3-1/TRBV3-2	TRBJ1-2	CASSPQGGRGTYGYTF	TGTGCCAGCAGCCCCCAGGGTGGAAGGGGAACCTATGGCTACACCTTC
TRBD1	NA	TRBV5-1	TRBJ1-2	CASSTEGGQGFGYTF	TGCGCCAGCAGCACGGAGGGGGGACAGGGGTTCGGCTACACCTTC
NA	NA	TRBV11-2	TRBJ1-4	CASSRGQSEKLFF	TGTGCCAGCAGCCGCGGACAGAGTGAAAAACTGTTTTTT
NA	NA	TRBV19	TRBJ2-4	CASSPVIAKNIQYF	TGTGCCAGTAGTCCAGTAATAGCCAAAAACATTCAGTACTTC
TRBD1	NA	TRBV7-9	TRBJ2-5	CAIVTGVETQYF	TGTGCCATCGTCACAGGGGTAGAGACCCAGTACTTC
TRBD1	NA	TRBV7-8	TRBJ1-2	CASSVDRGLKVYGYTF	TGTGCCAGCAGCGTGGACAGGGGGCTAAAGGTCTATGGCTACACCTTC
TRBD1	NA	TRBV5-4	TRBJ1-2	CASSLGPDRDDGYTF	TGTGCCAGCAGCTTGGGTCCGGACAGGGACGATGGCTACACCTTC
NA	NA	TRBV28	TRBJ1-2	CASSLSQGLVYGYTF	TGTGCCAGCAGTTTATCACAGGGTCTGGTCTATGGCTACACCTTC
NA	NA	TRBV25-1	TRBJ1-2	CASSESVRGYGYTF	TGTGCCAGCAGTGAATCGGTCAGGGGCTATGGCTACACCTTC
NA	once	TRBV2	TRBJ2-6	CASTSVGANVLTF	TGTGCCAGCACCTCCGTTGGGGCCAACGTCCTGACTTTC
TRBD1	NA	TRBV7-2	TRBJ1-6	CASSPVQGMSYNSPLHF	TGTGCCAGCAGCCCCGTACAGGGGATGTCCTATAATTCACCCCTCCACTTT
NA	NA	TRBV9	TRBJ1-3	CASSVDGTGNTIYF	TGTGCCAGCAGCGTAGACGGCACTGGAAACACCATATATTTT
NA	NA	TRBV6-5	TRBJ2-7	CASSYYGGMDEQYF	TGTGCCAGCAGTTATTATGGGGGCATGGACGAGCAGTACTTC
NA	NA	TRBV6-5	TRBJ1-4	CASSRSTEEKLFF	TGTGCCAGCAGTCGGAGCACCGAGGAAAAACTGTTTTTT
NA	once	TRBV5-1	TRBJ1-6	CASSSTTGNNSPLHF	TGCGCCAGCAGCTCTACGACGGGGAATAATTCACCCCTCCACTTT
NA	NA	TRBV5-1	TRBJ2-1	CASSPINEQFF	TGCGCCAGCAGCCCCATCAATGAGCAGTTCTTC
NA	NA	TRBV10-3	TRBJ1-1	CATLGGVAGLNTEAFF	TGTGCCACCCTCGGCGGGGTGGCAGGCTTGAACACTGAAGCTTTCTTT
NA	NA	TRBV12-2	TRBJ1-2	CASRLGLGYAYGYTF	TGTGCAAGTCGCTTAGGTCTGGGTTACGCCTACGGCTACACCTTC
NA	NA	TRBV14	TRBJ1-2	CASSRDKGYGYTF	TGTGCCAGCAGCCGAGATAAAGGGTATGGCTACACCTTC
TRBD1	NA	TRBV6-5	TRBJ1-4	CASSIQGREKLFF	TGTGCCAGCAGTATACAGGGGCGGGAAAAACTGTTTTTT
NA	NA	TRBV5-4	TRBJ1-4	CASSVGPYNEKLFF	TGTGCCAGCAGTGTAGGCCCTTATAATGAAAAACTGTTTTTT
NA	NA	TRBV25-1	TRBJ2-2	CASSGDASNTGELFF	TGTGCCAGCAGTGGGGACGCATCGAACACCGGGGAGCTGTTTTTT
TRBD1	once	TRBV10-3	TRBJ1-3	CAISAPGQGRNTIYF	TGTGCCATCAGTGCTCCCGGACAGGGGAGAAACACCATATATTTT
TRBD1	NA	TRBV2	TRBJ1-3	CASSTQGSGNTIYF	TGTGCCAGCAGTACACAGGGGTCTGGAAACACCATATATTTT
NA	NA	TRBV6-1	TRBJ1-1	CASSDPMNTEAFF	TGTGCCAGCAGTGACCCGATGAACACTGAAGCTTTCTTT
TRBD1	NA	TRBV5-1	TRBJ2-2	CASSLGLQGAGPNTGELFF	TGCGCCAGCAGCTTGGGACTCCAGGGGGCAGGCCCGAACACCGGGGAGCTGTTTTTT
TRBD1	NA	TRBV16	TRBJ1-1	CASSQSTGGTEAFF	TGTGCCAGCAGCCAATCGACAGGGGGCACTGAAGCTTTCTTT
NA	NA	TRBV18	TRBJ1-3	CASSAGNTIYF	TGTGCCAGCTCAGCCGGAAACACCATATATTTT
NA	NA	TRBV6-1	TRBJ1-2	CASSESRGFDGYTF	TGTGCCAGCAGTGAGAGTCGGGGGTTCGATGGCTACACCTTC
TRBD2	NA	TRBV5-4	TRBJ2-5	CASSLDRPSGGETQYF	TGTGCCAGCAGCTTGGATCGTCCTAGCGGGGGAGAGACCCAGTACTTC
TRBD1	NA	TRBV19	TRBJ2-7	CASKRGTGWDEQYF	TGTGCCAGTAAAAGAGGGACAGGGTGGGACGAGCAGTACTTC
NA	NA	TRBV19	TRBJ2-5	CASSIIVGKETQYF	TGTGCCAGTAGTATAATCGTAGGGAAAGAGACCCAGTACTTC
TRBD1	NA	TRBV28	TRBJ2-5	CASSFRDREERETQYF	TGTGCCAGCAGTTTCCGGGACAGGGAAGAAAGAGAGACCCAGTACTTC
TRBD1	NA	TRBV14	TRBJ2-7	CASSQADRGPYEQYF	TGTGCCAGCAGCCAAGCTGACAGGGGTCCATACGAGCAGTACTTC
TRBD1	NA	TRBV2	TRBJ1-1	CASSVLGTDTEAFF	TGTGCCAGCAGTGTACTCGGGACAGACACTGAAGCTTTCTTT
NA	NA	TRBV9	TRBJ2-2	CASNTGTGELFF	TGTGCCAGCAACACGGGCACCGGGGAGCTGTTTTTT
NA	NA	TRBV7-3	TRBJ2-2	CASSSRGVGTGELFF	TGTGCCAGCAGCTCCAGGGGGGTGGGCACCGGGGAGCTGTTTTTT
NA	NA	TRBV19	TRBJ2-1	CASSWDKASGAYNEQFF	TGTGCCAGTAGTTGGGACAAGGCGAGCGGGGCCTACAATGAGCAGTTCTTC
NA	NA	TRBV29-1	TRBJ2-2	CSVEGRGTNTGELFF	TGCAGCGTTGAAGGAAGGGGCACGAACACCGGGGAGCTGTTTTTT
NA	NA	TRBV9	TRBJ2-5	CASSVDGSRGETQYF	TGTGCCAGCAGCGTAGATGGTTCCAGAGGGGAGACCCAGTACTTC
NA	NA	TRBV6-5	TRBJ2-2	CASRRGDKYTGELFF	TGTGCCAGCAGGAGGGGAGACAAATACACCGGGGAGCTGTTTTTT
NA	NA	TRBV7-6	TRBJ1-3	CASSLGWGAGNTIYF	TGTGCCAGCAGCTTAGGGTGGGGAGCTGGAAACACCATATATTTT
TRBD1	NA	TRBV6-5	TRBJ1-1	CASSPQGSYTEAFF	TGTGCCAGCAGCCCACAGGGGTCCTACACTGAAGCTTTCTTT
NA	NA	TRBV11-1	TRBJ1-1	CASTPAGRGPTEAFF	TGTGCCAGCACCCCGGCAGGGCGGGGCCCCACTGAAGCTTTCTTT
TRBD1	NA	TRBV18	TRBJ1-4	CASSPTGANEKLFF	TGTGCCAGCTCACCCACAGGGGCTAATGAAAAACTGTTTTTT
NA	NA	TRBV5-1	TRBJ2-7	CASSQLGGSGHEQYF	TGCGCCAGCAGCCAACTAGGGGGATCTGGCCACGAGCAGTACTTC
NA	NA	TRBV5-1	TRBJ2-7	CASSLGTSGRYEQYF	TGCGCCAGCAGCTTGGGCACTTCAGGCCGCTACGAGCAGTACTTC
TRBD1	NA	TRBV27	TRBJ2-7	CASRTGISEQYF	TGTGCCAGCAGGACAGGGATCAGCGAGCAGTACTTC
TRBD1	NA	TRBV7-9	TRBJ2-2	CASSFSRPRQGSTGELFF	TGTGCCAGCAGCTTCTCCAGACCCAGACAGGGTAGCACCGGGGAGCTGTTTTTT
NA	once	TRBV9	TRBJ2-3	CASSVSTGAGPGEDTQYF	TGTGCCAGCAGCGTAAGCACGGGGGCCGGACCGGGGGAGGATACGCAGTATTTT
NA	once	TRBV3-1/TRBV3-2	TRBJ1-2	CASSQEAVGGYTF	TGTGCCAGCAGCCAAGAAGCGGTTGGTGGCTACACCTTC
TRBD2	NA	TRBV2	TRBJ2-1	CASSGTSGAGDEQFF	TGTGCCAGCAGCGGGACTAGCGGGGCCGGAGATGAGCAGTTCTTC
NA	once	TRBV5-1	TRBJ1-1	CASSNAGTYEAFF	TGCGCCAGCAGCAATGCCGGGACATATGAAGCTTTCTTT
NA	NA	TRBV5-6	TRBJ2-4	CASSLRGTEDIQYF	TGTGCCAGCAGCTTGAGGGGAACAGAGGACATTCAGTACTTC